A single sample gave rise to the 29 T cell receptor beta chains below, sequenced in a study of glioma-infiltrating T cells after dendritic cell vaccination. Only in-frame clones appear in the TCRdb table, and some are missing; sequencing was by immunoSEQ multiplex PCR. In the table there are 98,000 or so clones, about 85% of which are singletons. Documented time point: after dendritic cell vaccination, including at tumor progression/relapse. The sequenced sample was blood, obtained after dendritic cell vaccination. The receptors shown here come from a human donor with glioblastoma.

The CDR3 reads CASSAVRGAQEAFF. In nucleotides, the CDR3 is TGTGCCAGCAGCGCAGTACGGGGGGCGCAGGAAGCTTTCTTT. The chain joins TRBV2 to TRBJ1-1; tentatively, D is TRBD1 (6 bases). V lost 6 bases to trimming and J lost 8 bases, with 19 bases between them. The germline CDR1 and CDR2 sequences are SNHLY and FYNNEI. The CDR3 loop spans 14 amino acids.

The chain combines TRBV29-1 with TRBJ2-2; TRBD2 matches at 7 bases. The CDR3 runs 15 residues. Germline CDR1 reads SQVTM; CDR2 reads ANQGSEA. V was pared by 4 bases and J by 2 bases, with 7 bases of the junction left unmatched. The CDR3 region is CSVGRAGLNTGELFF. The CDR3, as DNA: TGCAGCGTTGGAAGAGCGGGACTAAACACCGGGGAGCTGTTTTTT.

The chain combines TRBV2 with TRBJ2-2; the match to TRBD2 covers 9 bases. The CDR3 is 15 amino acids. The germline gives CDR1 SNHLY, CDR2 FYNNEI. Trimming took 6 bases from V and 1 from J; bases not matched to a gene: 3. In DNA, the CDR3 is TGTGCCAGCAGGAGTAGCGGGGGGAACACCGGGGAGCTGTTTTTT. Amino acid sequence: CASRSSGGNTGELFF.

This chain uses TRBV6-5 with TRBJ2-2, with a tentative D call TRBD1 (6 bases). The germline V gene encodes CDR1 MNHEY and CDR2 SVGAGI. This CDR3 contains 13 residues. Deletions cut 8 bases from V and 6 bases from J, with 13 bases between. For the CDR3, the DNA is TGTGCCAGCTCCCCAGGGGACGCCGGGGAGCTGTTTTTT. This codes for CASSPGDAGELFF.

J is TRBJ1-2 and V is TRBV4-1; a possible D gene is TRBD1 (5 bases). Germline V gene lookup returns CDR1 MGHRA and CDR2 YSYEKL. V lost 2 bases and J lost 8, with 18 bases in between. The CDR3 loop spans 15 amino acids. The CDR3 here is CASSQILAPGLGYTF. The CDR3 nucleotides read TGCGCCAGCAGCCAAATACTAGCTCCGGGACTAGGCTACACCTTC.

The rearrangement joins TRBV18 to TRBJ1-2; D is uncertain. V was pared by 3 bases and J by 3 bases, with 11 bases between. The germline V gene has CDR1 KGHSH and CDR2 LQKENI. The CDR3 is made up of 14 amino acids. The CDR3 loop is CASSPATEDYGYTF. DNA for the CDR3: TGTGCCAGCTCACCGGCCACAGAAGACTATGGCTACACCTTC.

V is TRBV18 and J is TRBJ2-5; maybe TRBD2 (5 bases). CDR1 is KGHSH and CDR2 is LQKENI in the germline V gene. This CDR3 is 15 amino acids long. Between the trimmed V and J ends, which lost 5 bases and 2 bases, there was a span of 15 bases. The CDR3: CASSSNPGSQETQYF. CDR3 bases: TGTGCCAGCTCATCAAACCCGGGATCGCAAGAGACCCAGTACTTC.

The CDR3 DNA sequence: TGTGCCAGCAGCGTATCGGCGGCTACCCCCCCCTACGAGCAGTACTTC. Its translation: CASSVSAATPPYEQYF. The gene calls are TRBV9 and TRBJ2-7; no definite D call. Between the trimmed V and J ends, which lost 1 base and 2 bases, there was a span of 16 bases. CDR1 and CDR2 from the germline V gene are SGDLS and YYNGEE. The CDR3 is 16 amino acids. The full variable domain, with the rest looked up from reference TRBV9 and TRBJ2-7, is DSGVTQTPKHLITATGQRVTLRCSPRSGDLSVYWYQQSLDQGLQFLIQYYNGEERAKGNILERFSAQQFPDLHSELNLSSLELGDSALYFCASSVSAATPPYEQYFGPGTRLTVT.

This clone was observed a single time. The chain joins TRBV25-1 to TRBJ2-3; tentatively, D is TRBD2 (5 bases). There are 14 residues in the CDR3. The V gene's germline CDR1 is MGHDK and CDR2 SYGVNS. The V end was cut by 4 bases, the J end by 2 bases, with 10 bases between. CDR3 sequence reads: CASSARTDTDTQYF. In DNA form, the CDR3 reads TGTGCCAGCAGTGCCCGGACTGACACAGATACGCAGTATTTT.

The chain uses TRBV5-1 and TRBJ1-4, with TRBD1 matching 8 bases. The V segment lost 0 bases and the J segment 6 bases; nucleotides outside the gene matches: 4. The CDR3 loop spans 15 amino acids. Germline CDR1 and CDR2: SGHRS and YFSETQ. CDR3 DNA sequence: TGCGCCAGCAGCTTGGTCCAGGGGGCCGATGAAAAACTGTTTTTT. This codes for CASSLVQGADEKLFF.

This chain links TRBV4-1 with TRBJ2-2; 8 bases are a match to TRBD1. V was pared by 4 bases and J by 4 bases, with 8 bases of the junction left unmatched. The CDR3 is 16 residues long. The germline CDR1 and CDR2 sequences are MGHRA and YSYEKL. The CDR3 loop reads CASSPRGRLFTGELFF. CDR3 nucleotides: TGCGCCAGCAGCCCCAGGGGGCGATTGTTCACCGGGGAGCTGTTTTTT.

CDR3 region: CAIKDRGADTQYF. The CDR3 region has the DNA TGTGCCATTAAGGACAGGGGGGCAGATACGCAGTATTTT. The chain employs TRBV10-3 and TRBJ2-3; 10 bases are a match to TRBD1. Per germline, CDR1 ENHRY and CDR2 SYGVKD. The V and J ends lost 9 bases and 4 bases, in that order; junction bases with no gene match: 4. The CDR3 sequence is 13 residues long.

The chain employs TRBV29-1 and TRBJ1-2; maybe TRBD1 (6 bases). Looked up from germline, CDR1 is SQVTM and CDR2 is ANQGSEA. This CDR3 spans 13 amino acids. V was clipped by 2 bases and J by 4 bases, with 11 bases between them. The CDR3 here is CSVETTGFYGYTF. The CDR3 coding sequence is TGCAGCGTTGAAACAACAGGGTTCTATGGCTACACCTTC.

This chain connects TRBV4-1 to TRBJ2-7; the D gene is possibly TRBD2 (6 bases). CDR1 is MGHRA and CDR2 is YSYEKL in the germline V gene. The CDR3 totals 15 residues. Trimming removed 0 bases at V and 2 bases at J, with 11 bases between. CDR3 amino acids: CASSQDPAGAYEQYF. The CDR3 DNA sequence: TGCGCCAGCAGCCAAGATCCAGCGGGCGCCTACGAGCAGTACTTC.

This clone appeared a single time. V and J are TRBV5-1 and TRBJ1-1; 8 nucleotides align to TRBD1. This CDR3 is 17 amino acids long. Trimming removed 2 bases from V and 3 bases from J; junction bases left unmatched: 12. The germline V gene encodes CDR1 SGHRS and CDR2 YFSETQ. CDR3 in amino acids: CASSFQGAQRLDTEAFF. The CDR3 region has the DNA TGCGCCAGCAGCTTTCAGGGGGCGCAAAGATTAGACACTGAAGCTTTCTTT.

This chain uses TRBV27 with TRBJ1-1; D possibly corresponds to TRBD1 (6 bases). Germline lookup yields CDR1 MNHEY and CDR2 SMNVEV (reference sequence). The CDR3 loop spans 14 amino acids. With 3 bases removed from V and 10 bases from J, the gap between germline ends came to 18 bases. The CDR3 sequence: CASSFRDRLSGAFF. CDR3 DNA sequence: TGTGCCAGCAGTTTCCGCGACAGGCTTAGTGGAGCTTTCTTT.

This chain links TRBV5-1 with TRBJ2-3; TRBD1 matches at 8 bases. CDR1 is SGHRS and CDR2 is YFSETQ in the germline V gene. The length of the CDR3 is 15 residues. V lost 2 bases and J lost 6; bases outside the gene matches: 8. The CDR3, as DNA: TGCGCCAGCAGCTTTGGGGCAGGGGGCAGGGATACGCAGTATTTT. Its translation: CASSFGAGGRDTQYF.

The J gene is TRBJ1-1, the V gene TRBV19; weak D call: TRBD1 (5 bases). The V and J ends lost 5 bases and 2 bases respectively, with 9 bases between them. Germline loops: CDR1 LNHDA, CDR2 SQIVND (reference sequence). This CDR3 spans 13 amino acids. The CDR3 coding sequence is TGTGCCAGTAGTCGGGGGATAAACACTGAAGCTTTCTTT. Protein sequence: CASSRGINTEAFF.

Only one count was recorded for this clone. The chain recombines TRBV9 with TRBJ1-2; perhaps TRBD1 as D (6 bases). V was pared by 0 bases and J by 4 bases, with 7 bases between. Germline values: CDR1 SGDLS, CDR2 YYNGEE. The CDR3 spans 13 residues. CDR3 region: CASSVEDSYGYTF. The CDR3 nucleotides are TGTGCCAGCAGCGTAGAGGACAGCTATGGCTACACCTTC.

The chain is built from TRBV27 and TRBJ1-2; 8 bases agree with TRBD1. V lost 6 bases, J lost 8 bases, and 17 bases stayed unmatched. This CDR3 is 16 amino acids long. The germline CDR1 and CDR2 sequences are MNHEY and SMNVEV (reference sequence). CDR3 sequence reads: CASRKWGQAGSGGYTF. CDR3 DNA: TGTGCCAGCAGGAAGTGGGGACAGGCGGGGTCGGGGGGCTACACCTTC.

The V and J genes are TRBV5-1 and TRBJ1-2; D not certain. V shed 5 bases and J shed 0 bases, with 14 bases lying between them. Germline V gene sequence: CDR1 SGHRS, CDR2 YFSETQ. The length of the CDR3 is 15 residues. CDR3 DNA: TGCGCCAGCAGACCTCAGGTCACCGCTAACTATGGCTACACCTTC. This translates into CASRPQVTANYGYTF.

The J gene is TRBJ1-1, the V gene TRBV27, with D possibly being TRBD1 (6 bases). Germline V lookup: CDR1 MNHEY, CDR2 SMNVEV (reference sequence). With 3 bases removed from V and 1 base from J, the gap between germline ends came to 9 bases. This CDR3 is 14 amino acids long. CDR3: CASSFNRENTEAFF. In DNA form, the CDR3 reads TGTGCCAGCAGTTTTAACAGGGAGAACACTGAAGCTTTCTTT.

V gene TRBV7-6 combines with J gene TRBJ2-5; D is uncertain. CDR1 is SGHVS and CDR2 is FNYEAQ in the germline V gene. Trimming removed 0 bases at V and 1 base at J, with 9 bases between. The CDR3 is 15 amino acids. The CDR3 sequence: CASSLASFGQETQYF. Here the CDR3 DNA reads TGTGCCAGCAGCTTAGCGAGTTTCGGCCAAGAGACCCAGTACTTC.

This chain links TRBV9 with TRBJ1-3, with D perhaps matching TRBD1 (6 bases). From germline, CDR1 is SGDLS and CDR2 YYNGEE. V lost 6 bases to trimming and J lost 4 bases, with 14 bases between them. The CDR3 loop spans 14 amino acids. The DNA for the CDR3 is TGTGCCAGCAACCCAGGGACATCCGGAAACACCATATATTTT. It codes for CASNPGTSGNTIYF.

The chain uses TRBV6-1 and TRBJ1-4; maybe TRBD1 (5 bases). CDR3 length equals 11 residues. Germline values: CDR1 MNHNS, CDR2 SASEGT. V was shortened by 6 bases and J by 10 bases, with 9 bases between the two germline ends. CDR3 DNA: TGTGCCAGCAGGAGCCAGGGAAAACTGTTTTTT. Translated, it gives CASRSQGKLFF.

The rearrangement links TRBV18 to TRBJ1-4, with D unclear. Germline V gene lookup returns CDR1 KGHSH and CDR2 LQKENI. Trimming cost V 4 bases and J 3 bases, with 9 bases left between them. This CDR3 contains 14 residues. This CDR3 is CASSRSRANEKLFF. The CDR3 bases are TGTGCCAGCTCACGGTCGCGGGCTAATGAAAAACTGTTTTTT.

The chain links TRBV30 to TRBJ1-5; maybe TRBD1 (6 bases). Germline V gives CDR1 GTSNPN, CDR2 SVGIG (reference sequence). The CDR3 loop spans 18 amino acids. Trimming shortened V by 5 bases and J by 3 bases, and 26 bases separated the two germline ends. CDR3 in amino acids: CAWPGGPLGPGDNQPQHF. The CDR3 DNA sequence: TGTGCCTGGCCTGGGGGCCCTCTAGGGCCCGGGGACAATCAGCCCCAGCATTTT. The full variable domain, in which reference TRBV30 and TRBJ1-5 provide the parts outside the CDR3, is SQTIHQWPATLVQPVGSPLSLECTVEGTSNPNLYWYRQAAGRGLQLLFYSVGIGQISSEVPQNLSASRPQDRQFILSSKKLLLSDSGFYLCAWPGGPLGPGDNQPQHFGDGTRLSIL.

The chain has TRBV18 and TRBJ2-1; 8 nucleotides line up with TRBD2. This CDR3 region has 17 residues. Germline values: CDR1 KGHSH, CDR2 LQKENI. V lost 4 bases, J lost 6 bases, and 14 bases stayed unmatched. CDR3 loop: CASSQGSSGTGGNEQFF. For the CDR3, the DNA is TGTGCCAGCTCACAAGGGAGTAGCGGGACTGGGGGCAATGAGCAGTTCTTC.

The gene calls are TRBV4-2 and TRBJ2-3; 8 nucleotides agree with TRBD2. The ends lost 0 bases at V and 1 base at J; junction bases unmatched: 3. This CDR3 region has 16 residues. The germline CDR1 and CDR2 sequences are LGHNA and YNFKEQ. CDR3 protein: CASSQDGGGRTDTQYF. CDR3 DNA sequence: TGTGCCAGCAGCCAAGACGGGGGGGGTCGCACAGATACGCAGTATTTT.